This T cell receptor (beta chain) is from a study of technical replicates of blood from several donors. The CDR3 length is 14 residues. J gave up 2 bases and V 3 bases, and 3 bases lay outside the gene matches. CDR1 is SGHNT and CDR2 is YYREEE in the germline V gene (reference sequence). Clones were read by immunoSEQ multiplex PCR, and TCRdb kept only the in-frame ones, dropping some. The table lists about 56,000 clones, 93% of them singletons, with 4.2% in the top ten. This chain joins TRBV5-4 and TRBJ2-7; 9 bases fit TRBD1. What was sequenced was PBMCs. The sequence was obtained from a human donor in good health. Some clones in this sample may be carry-over from other donors' samples. In nucleotides, the CDR3 is TGTGCCAGCAGCTCTACAGGGGGCACCTACGAGCAGTACTTC. It is translated as CASSSTGGTYEQYF.